This T cell receptor (beta chain) was obtained from a study of blood T cell repertoires in COVID-19. The table came from immunoSEQ multiplex PCR; TCRdb's copy has only in-frame clones and leaves some out. Of some 80,000 clones listed, 65% to 80% are singletons. The germline V gene has CDR1 MNHNS and CDR2 SASEGT. This CDR3 region has 16 residues. The V and J ends lost 2 bases and 5 bases, in that order; junction bases with no gene match: 6. This clonotype was sampled from a woman aged 80 or over with active or convalescent COVID-19. The gene calls are TRBV6-1 and TRBJ1-6; 7 nucleotides agree with TRBD1. Specimen: peripheral blood. The CDR3 coding sequence is TGTGCCAGCAGTGAACTGGCAGGGGGAGATAATTCACCCCTCCACTTT. This encodes CASSELAGGDNSPLHF.